These 20 T cell receptor beta chains were all obtained from the same sample, sequenced in a study of cytomegalovirus exposure and HLA in healthy donors. Both 60 Vbeta primers and 13 Jbeta primers went into the PCR. The table came from immunoSEQ multiplex PCR; TCRdb's copy has only in-frame clones and leaves some out. The sample holds approximately 140,000 clones, approximately 78% seen once. Sequencing was done on a sample of PBMCs. The origin of the receptors is a man between 40 and 49 years old in good health and CMV-seropositive.

The CDR3 spells CASSLGLAGAYEQYF. The CDR3 nucleotides read TGTGCCAGCAGCCTCGGACTAGCGGGAGCCTACGAGCAGTACTTC. The chain joins TRBV14 to TRBJ2-7; 13 bases align to TRBD2. CDR3 length equals 15 residues. With 4 bases clipped from V and 2 bases from J, the junction kept 2 bases outside the gene matches. The germline CDR1 and CDR2 sequences are SGHDN and FVKESK.

The rearrangement uses TRBV27 and TRBJ1-1; TRBD1 aligns across 10 bases. Losses at the gene ends were 6 bases for V and 3 bases for J; bases not matched to a gene: 7. Germline assignment: CDR1 MNHEY and CDR2 SMNVEV (reference sequence). This CDR3 contains 15 residues. CDR3 residues: CASSDRGRGYTEAFF. The CDR3 nucleotides read TGTGCCAGCAGCGACAGGGGGCGGGGGTACACTGAAGCTTTCTTT.

The rearrangement uses TRBV6-1 and TRBJ1-2; 7 nucleotides match TRBD1. Germline CDR1 is MNHNS and CDR2 is SASEGT. CDR3 length equals 13 residues. V lost 7 bases, J lost 4 bases, and 6 bases stayed unmatched. The DNA for the CDR3 is TGTGCCAGCACCGAGGACAGGTTCTATGGCTACACCTTC. Encoded protein: CASTEDRFYGYTF.

The chain couples TRBV30 to TRBJ2-6; a weak D match, TRBD1 (5 bases). The germline V gene has CDR1 GTSNPN and CDR2 SVGIG (reference sequence). The V gene lost 1 base and the J gene lost 2 bases, with 15 bases spanning the gap. The CDR3 sequence is 17 residues long. This CDR3 reads CAWSAYLQGPGANVLTF. CDR3 nucleotides: TGTGCCTGGAGTGCTTACCTTCAGGGCCCTGGGGCCAACGTCCTGACTTTC.

The chain carries TRBV7-2 and TRBJ1-3; maybe TRBD1 (6 bases). V dropped 3 bases and J dropped 2 bases, with 11 bases sitting between them. CDR1 and CDR2 (germline): SGHTA, FQGNSA. The CDR3 spans 15 residues. The CDR3 loop is CASSLQGIAGNTIYF. The CDR3 DNA reads as TGTGCCAGCAGCTTGCAGGGGATCGCTGGAAACACCATATATTTT.

The chain couples TRBV10-3 to TRBJ1-2; D call uncertain. The CDR3 extends over 13 amino acids. Germline loops: CDR1 ENHRY, CDR2 SYGVKD. V was shortened by 5 bases and J by 8 bases, with 15 bases between the two germline ends. The CDR3 DNA sequence: TGTGCCATCAGTCCTGCGGGCGATAAAGGCTACACCTTC. Residues: CAISPAGDKGYTF.

The V call is TRBV12-1, the J call TRBJ1-1; the tabulated D call, TRBD1, remains unverified against the DNA. TRBV12-1 is a documented pseudogene. The CDR3 length is 17 residues. The CDR3 spells CASSSSRLHFMNTEAFF. In DNA form, the CDR3 reads TGTGCCAGCAGCTCGTCCAGGCTGCACTTCATGAACACTGAAGCTTTCTTT.

This rearrangement joins TRBV29-1 to TRBJ1-2, with D perhaps TRBD1 (6 bases). The V end lost 7 bases, the J end lost 5 bases, and 20 bases lay between the germline ends. Per germline, CDR1 SQVTM and CDR2 ANQGSEA. This CDR3 comprises 14 residues. CDR3 sequence reads: CSERDKGASYGYTF. The CDR3 DNA is TGCAGCGAAAGGGACAAGGGTGCGAGTTATGGCTACACCTTC.

The gene calls are TRBV6-5 and TRBJ2-1, with 9 bases matching TRBD1. CDR1 is MNHEY, CDR2 SVGAGI, per germline. The CDR3 covers 13 residues. Trimming removed 2 bases from V and 7 bases from J; junction bases left unmatched: 0. The chain's CDR3 is CASSYGTGNEQFF. The CDR3 nucleotides read TGTGCCAGCAGTTACGGGACAGGGAATGAGCAGTTCTTC.

The rearrangement links TRBV6-7 to TRBJ2-7, with unresolved D. TRBV6-7 is an open reading frame whose function is uncertain. Trimming removed 10 bases at V and 0 bases at J, with 22 bases between. This CDR3 spans 16 amino acids. CDR3 protein: CATTDKNLHASYEQYF. DNA of the CDR3: TGTGCCACCACCGACAAAAACCTACACGCCTCCTACGAGCAGTACTTC.

This clone appeared a single time. V usage is TRBV4-2 and J usage is TRBJ2-7; TRBD2 is a possible D gene (7 bases). CDR1 LGHNA and CDR2 YNFKEQ come from the germline V gene. Deletions cut 3 bases from V and 4 bases from J, with 16 bases between. This CDR3 has 15 residues. This CDR3 reads CASSQGAGVEYEQYF. The CDR3, as DNA: TGTGCCAGCAGCCAGGGGGCGGGAGTGGAATACGAGCAGTACTTC.

The chain uses TRBV30 and TRBJ2-7; 14 bases line up with TRBD2. The CDR3 runs 17 residues. Germline trimming cut 2 bases from V and 11 bases from J; bases unmatched to any gene: 17. The germline V gene has CDR1 GTSNPN and CDR2 SVGIG (reference sequence). CDR3 DNA: TGTGCCTGGAGTTTGACTAGCGGGAGGGCCCCCTTTGGCTCGGAGTACTTC. Amino acid sequence: CAWSLTSGRAPFGSEYF.

On this clone: An end of the junction differs from the germline gene, which may be a read error. The V and J genes are TRBV7-6 and TRBJ2-5; the D gene is possibly TRBD2 (5 bases). The CDR3 loop spans 15 amino acids. The germline V gene has CDR1 SGHVS and CDR2 FNYEAQ. CDR3 DNA: TGTGCCAGCAGCCTAGCAGCGTCTGGCCAAGAGACCCAGTACTTC. It translates to CASSLAASGQETQYF.

The V call is TRBV28, the J call TRBJ1-1; D is undetermined. This CDR3 is 15 amino acids long. The V gene's germline CDR1 is MDHEN and CDR2 SYDVKM. With 4 bases removed from V and 4 bases from J, the gap between germline ends came to 16 bases. Here the CDR3 DNA reads TGTGCCAGCAGTTCCCCGACCGGAGGGAGCACTGAAGCTTTCTTT. Protein product: CASSSPTGGSTEAFF.

The rearrangement links TRBV5-5 to TRBJ2-7; 10 positions match TRBD2. This CDR3 spans 17 amino acids. V dropped 0 bases and J dropped 0; count of bases not matched to a gene: 6. Germline CDR1 SGHKS, CDR2 YYEKEE (reference sequence). In nucleotides, the CDR3 is TGTGCCAGCAGCTTGGCCGCTAGCGGGAGCCTCTCCTACGAGCAGTACTTC. It codes for CASSLAASGSLSYEQYF.

CDR3 coding DNA: TGTGCCAGTGTCTCCCGCAAAAACATTCAGTACTTC. Protein product: CASVSRKNIQYF. This chain joins TRBV19 and TRBJ2-4; no clear D gene. There are 12 residues in the CDR3. V lost 8 bases and J 3 bases, leaving 8 bases between the germline ends. The V gene's germline CDR1 is LNHDA and CDR2 SQIVND (reference sequence).

The sample holds a few counts of this clone. J is TRBJ1-4 and V is TRBV30; D gene unclear. V was clipped by 3 bases and J by 7 bases, with 12 bases between them. This CDR3 has 13 residues. Germline V gene sequence: CDR1 GTSNPN, CDR2 SVGIG (reference sequence). In DNA, the CDR3 is TGTGCCTGGAGCTCCGGGGTGGGTGAAAAACTGTTTTTT. Protein product: CAWSSGVGEKLFF. Complete variable domain (other parts from reference TRBV30 and TRBJ1-4): SQTIHQWPATLVQPVGSPLSLECTVEGTSNPNLYWYRQAAGRGLQLLFYSVGIGQISSEVPQNLSASRPQDRQFILSSKKLLLSDSGFYLCAWSSGVGEKLFFGSGTQLSVL.

The chain uses TRBV4-1 and TRBJ1-1; a weak D match, TRBD1 (6 bases). From germline, CDR1 is MGHRA and CDR2 YSYEKL. V was pared by 7 bases and J by 0 bases, with 15 bases between. The CDR3 has 15 residues. The CDR3 loop is CASKESRGMNTEAFF. DNA of the CDR3: TGCGCCAGCAAAGAATCCAGGGGCATGAACACTGAAGCTTTCTTT.

The chain carries TRBV27 and TRBJ1-6; TRBD1 agrees at 7 bases. This CDR3 spans 18 amino acids. Trimming at V came to 5 bases and at J to 6 bases, leaving 16 bases not matched to a gene. Germline CDR1 and CDR2: MNHEY and SMNVEV (reference sequence). The CDR3 coding sequence is TGTGCCAGCAGTGTCCCGGGACAGCGCTCGGACTTTAATTCACCCCTCCACTTT. It codes for CASSVPGQRSDFNSPLHF.

The V and J genes are TRBV5-1 and TRBJ1-6; D call uncertain. V gave up 4 bases and J gave up 3 bases, with 8 bases separating them. Germline V lookup: CDR1 SGHRS, CDR2 YFSETQ. This CDR3 is 14 amino acids long. The CDR3 DNA reads TGCGCCAGCAGCGTCGGGAGCTATAATTCACCCCTCCACTTT. Translation gives CASSVGSYNSPLHF.